This T cell receptor beta chain was sequenced for a study of T cells after yellow fever vaccination. One entry per CDR3 protein results from TCRdb running MiXCR on the 5' RACE reads. The sample lists around 320,000 distinct CDR3 sequences; around 11% were seen once. With V trimmed by 5 bases and J by 11 bases, 13 bases remained unmatched. Germline CDR1 is SGHTA and CDR2 is FQGNSA. This CDR3 is 14 amino acids long. This rearrangement joins TRBV7-2 to TRBJ1-1, with TRBD1 identical over 8 bases. The sample here was CD4+ T cells sorted from PBMCs, taken 45 days after the yellow fever booster vaccination. The TCR sequence derives from a man younger than 30 who received the YFV17D yellow fever vaccine. CDR3: CASSPSGQGSWAFF. DNA for the CDR3: TGTGCCAGCAGCCCCTCAGGACAGGGATCCTGGGCTTTCTTT.